The 23 T cell receptor beta chains below all came from one sample that was sequenced in a study of blood T cells in healthy people across ages. Using a J-beta primer mix together with a sample-barcoded 5' primer, a second PCR was run for roughly 7 to 12 cycles. In TCRdb, the 5' RACE reads were re-called with MiXCR into one record per CDR3 protein. The table lists 780,000 or so distinct CDR3 sequences, about 55% of them singletons, with approximately 41% in the top ten. Material for sequencing was blood. The receptors stem from an elderly man in good health.

This clonotype was recorded a few times. CDR3 sequence: CASSLGGAPGYEQYF. The CDR3 region has the DNA TGTGCCAGCAGTTTAGGCGGGGCCCCCGGCTACGAGCAGTACTTC. V and J are TRBV27 and TRBJ2-7; D possibly corresponds to TRBD2 (6 bases). Trimming cost V 2 bases and J 3 bases, with 14 bases left between them. The CDR3 runs 15 residues. Germline V gene sequence: CDR1 MNHEY, CDR2 SMNVEV (reference sequence).

The chain links TRBV20-1 to TRBJ2-1, with TRBD2 matching over 10 bases. Germline values: CDR1 DFQATT, CDR2 SNEGSKA (reference sequence). V was pared by 1 base and J by 9 bases, with 15 bases of the junction left unmatched. This CDR3 comprises 17 residues. The CDR3 loop reads CSARVLGASGSFGEQFF. As DNA, the CDR3 is TGCAGTGCTAGAGTTCTTGGGGCTAGCGGGAGTTTCGGTGAGCAGTTCTTC.

The gene calls are TRBV5-1 and TRBJ2-5; 8 nucleotides agree with TRBD1. The V gene's germline CDR1 is SGHRS and CDR2 YFSETQ. The CDR3 runs to 15 residues. V was clipped by 4 bases and J by 5 bases; unmatched bases: 10. CDR3: CASSPQGAAHETQYF. The CDR3 DNA reads TGCGCCAGCAGCCCGCAGGGGGCAGCGCATGAGACCCAGTACTTC.

The chain links TRBV12-3 or TRBV12-4 to TRBJ2-3, with 8 bases aligning to TRBD2. V was clipped by 5 bases and J by 3 bases; unmatched bases: 1. The CDR3 covers 13 residues. The CDR3 DNA sequence: TGTGCCAGCAGTCGCGGGAGGACAGATACGCAGTATTTT. It is translated as CASSRGRTDTQYF.

In this sample, this clonotype turned up once. The chain has TRBV5-1 and TRBJ2-1; TRBD2 aligns across 8 bases. The CDR3 spans 17 residues. Germline V lookup: CDR1 SGHRS, CDR2 YFSETQ. V shed 3 bases, J shed 9 bases, and the junction held 17 bases outside the gene matches. Here the CDR3 reads CASSSPPGLGVSAEQFF. The CDR3 DNA reads TGCGCCAGCAGCTCGCCTCCGGGACTAGGGGTATCGGCTGAGCAGTTCTTC. Full variable domain (missing parts from reference TRBV5-1 and TRBJ2-1): KAGVTQTPRYLIKTRGQQVTLSCSPISGHRSVSWYQQTPGQGLQFLFEYFSETQRNKGNFPGRFSGRQFSNSRSEMNVSTLELGDSALYLCASSSPPGLGVSAEQFFGPGTRLTVL.

The J gene is TRBJ2-3, the V gene TRBV5-5; 9 nucleotides align to TRBD1. This CDR3 spans 16 amino acids. The V and J ends lost 3 bases and 14 bases, in that order; junction bases with no gene match: 19. The germline gives CDR1 SGHKS, CDR2 YYEKEE (reference sequence). The CDR3 DNA is TGTGCCAGCAGCTCTAAGGACAGGGGTGAGCACAGATACGCGTATTTT. Amino acid sequence: CASSSKDRGEHRYAYF.

The CDR3 here is CASRLGQGRTDTQYF. The CDR3 DNA reads as TGTGCCAGCAGACTTGGACAGGGGAGAACAGATACGCAGTATTTT. This rearrangement joins TRBV11-1 to TRBJ2-3; TRBD1 matches 9 bases. Germline loops: CDR1 SGHAT, CDR2 FQDESV (reference sequence). J was trimmed by 3 bases and V by 6 bases; bases with no gene match: 7. This CDR3 has 15 amino acids. The full variable domain, its missing parts supplied by reference TRBV11-1 and TRBJ2-3, is EAEVAQSPRYKITEKSQAVAFWCDPISGHATLYWYRQILGQGPELLVQFQDESVVDDSQLPKDRFSAERLKGVDSTLKIQPAELGDSAMYLCASRLGQGRTDTQYFGPGTRLTVL.

This clonotype was counted only a few times. The rearrangement links TRBV25-1 to TRBJ2-7; 9 bases match TRBD2. The germline V gene encodes CDR1 MGHDK and CDR2 SYGVNS. V lost 5 bases to trimming and J lost 3 bases; unmatched junction nucleotides: 8. The CDR3 is 15 residues long. CDR3 sequence: CASSFGTSRSYEQYF. The DNA for the CDR3 is TGTGCCAGCAGTTTCGGGACTAGCAGAAGCTACGAGCAGTACTTC.

This chain uses TRBV7-9 with TRBJ1-1, with 7 bases lining up with TRBD1. Germline V gene data show CDR1 as SEHNR and CDR2 as FQNEAQ (reference sequence). This CDR3 is 13 amino acids long. V dropped 7 bases and J dropped 5; count of bases not matched to a gene: 7. The CDR3 region is CASNIQGGTEAFF. The CDR3 coding sequence is TGTGCCAGCAACATCCAGGGGGGGACTGAAGCTTTCTTT.

This chain joins TRBV7-9 and TRBJ1-2, with D possibly matching TRBD1 (6 bases). CDR1 SEHNR and CDR2 FQNEAQ come from the germline V gene (reference sequence). The V and J ends lost 3 bases and 5 bases respectively, with 19 bases between them. The CDR3 loop spans 16 amino acids. The CDR3 sequence is CASSFDGTLLSYGYTF. CDR3 nucleotide sequence: TGTGCCAGCAGCTTTGACGGGACACTGCTAAGTTATGGCTACACCTTC.

In this sample, this clonotype turned up once. The chain links TRBV7-9 to TRBJ2-5; D not resolved. Germline lookup yields CDR1 SEHNR and CDR2 FQNEAQ (reference sequence). Trimming stripped 3 bases from V and 9 bases from J, with 5 bases between. This CDR3 has 10 residues. The CDR3 loop is CASSLTAQYF. CDR3 in DNA: TGTGCCAGCAGCTTGACGGCCCAGTACTTC.

V is TRBV6-6 and J is TRBJ2-1, with D maybe TRBD1 (6 bases). The CDR3 length is 12 residues. Germline assignment: CDR1 MNHNY and CDR2 SVGAGI (reference sequence). Trimming cost V 6 bases and J 9 bases, with 12 bases left between them. CDR3 bases: TGTGCCAGCAGAGCCCCAGGGGCTGAGCAGTTCTTC. Translating it yields CASRAPGAEQFF.

The V gene is TRBV6-1, the J gene TRBJ2-4, with D tentatively TRBD1 or TRBD2 (5 bases each). Per the germline V gene, CDR1 is MNHNS and CDR2 is SASEGT. V was clipped by 8 bases and J by 7 bases, with 18 bases between them. This CDR3 contains 14 residues. The DNA for the CDR3 is TGTGCCAGCGGATTCTCGGCAGGGAGCAACATTCAGTACTTC. Encoded protein: CASGFSAGSNIQYF.

The chain links TRBV6-5 to TRBJ1-1; 9 bases line up with TRBD1. V dropped 6 bases and J dropped 6; count of bases not matched to a gene: 5. The CDR3 sequence is 13 residues long. The germline CDR1 and CDR2 sequences are MNHEY and SVGAGI. DNA of the CDR3: TGTGCCAGCAGACGGGGACAGGGACCTGAAGCTTTCTTT. This encodes CASRRGQGPEAFF.

V usage is TRBV20-1 and J usage is TRBJ1-5; D remains unclear. The germline V gene encodes CDR1 DFQATT and CDR2 SNEGSKA (reference sequence). V was trimmed by 6 bases and J by 1 base, leaving 7 bases between them. The CDR3 totals 12 residues. CDR3 protein: CSASDSNQPQHF. CDR3 nucleotide sequence: TGCAGTGCCTCAGACAGCAATCAGCCCCAGCATTTT.

This chain links TRBV5-1 with TRBJ2-7; D remains unclear. V shed 2 bases and J shed 1 base, with 10 bases lying between them. This CDR3 contains 14 residues. CDR1 is SGHRS and CDR2 is YFSETQ in the germline V gene. The CDR3 nucleotides are TGCGCCAGCAGCTTTAACAGCATGTCCTACGAGCAGTACTTC. Protein product: CASSFNSMSYEQYF.

The CDR3 nucleotides are TGCAGTGCTCCCATGAGCAATCGGGGAGGAGATACGCAGTATTTT. It encodes CSAPMSNRGGDTQYF. This chain links TRBV20-1 with TRBJ2-3, with D possibly matching TRBD2 (6 bases). V lost 5 bases and J lost 5, with 20 bases in between. The CDR3 covers 15 residues. Germline V gene lookup returns CDR1 DFQATT and CDR2 SNEGSKA (reference sequence).

The chain couples TRBV11-2 to TRBJ2-1, with D perhaps matching TRBD1 (6 bases). Looked up from germline, CDR1 is SGHAT and CDR2 is FQNNGV. Trimming took off 9 bases at V and 3 bases at J, with 24 bases between the two ends. The CDR3 has 17 residues. DNA for the CDR3: TGTGCCAGTCAGAAAGGACAGCTTGTGTATCTCTACAATGAGCAGTTCTTC. As protein: CASQKGQLVYLYNEQFF.

V and J are TRBV6-1 and TRBJ2-6; D is unresolved. The V end was cut by 0 bases, the J end by 4 bases, with 13 bases between. Germline assignment: CDR1 MNHNS and CDR2 SASEGT. This CDR3 spans 17 amino acids. The CDR3 DNA reads TGTGCCAGCAGTGAAGCAGTCGGCGCCGCCGGGGCCAACGTCCTGACTTTC. Amino acids: CASSEAVGAAGANVLTF.

This CDR3 is CASSPGGNGEQYF. The CDR3 nucleotides read TGTGCCAGCTCACCGGGGGGCAACGGCGAGCAGTACTTC. The rearrangement joins TRBV18 to TRBJ2-7; the D gene could be TRBD1 or TRBD2 (6 bases each). V lost 3 bases and J 6 bases, leaving 12 bases between the germline ends. The CDR3 loop spans 13 amino acids. Germline assignment: CDR1 KGHSH and CDR2 LQKENI.

This chain uses TRBV15 with TRBJ2-3; possibly TRBD2 for D (6 bases). This CDR3 is 15 amino acids long. In germline, CDR1 is LNHNV, CDR2 YYDKDF (reference sequence). Trimming cost V 0 bases and J 0 bases, with 7 bases left between them. The CDR3 DNA reads TGTGCCACCAGCAGAGACGGGACTAGCACAGATACGCAGTATTTT. This codes for CATSRDGTSTDTQYF.

The genes are TRBV5-5 and TRBJ2-2, with TRBD2 matching over 12 bases. Trimming took 4 bases from V and 3 from J; bases not matched to a gene: 7. Germline values: CDR1 SGHKS, CDR2 YYEKEE (reference sequence). The CDR3 has 17 residues. CDR3 sequence: CASSHLAGGRDTGELFF. CDR3 in DNA: TGTGCCAGCAGCCATCTAGCGGGAGGGCGGGACACCGGGGAGCTGTTTTTT.

The sample holds one count of this clonotype. The chain recombines TRBV7-9 with TRBJ2-1; D call uncertain. Trimming took off 6 bases at V and 13 bases at J, with 22 bases between the two ends. CDR1 is SEHNR and CDR2 is FQNEAQ in the germline V gene (reference sequence). The CDR3 runs to 14 residues. The CDR3 spells CASSFLTETQSQFF. The CDR3 DNA reads TGTGCCAGCAGTTTTTTGACCGAAACGCAAAGCCAGTTCTTC.